This T cell receptor beta chain was captured by sequencing in a study of post-analysis software for immune sequencing data (dated by TCRdb to about 2015). In terms of the full investigation: Relapsing-remitting, secondary progressive and progressive-relapsing multiple sclerosis were recorded as disease courses, and subtype annotation was lacking for some patients. The patient repertoires were set against around eleven previously published healthy control repertoires from donors whose ages ranged from roughly 6 to 27 years. A subset of samples was prepared in parallel using single-end sample barcoding, then pooled and co-amplified after Illumina adapter ligation. Paper-wide results and their limitations: The multiple sclerosis patient group was slightly younger than the control group. Significantly higher frequencies in patients than in controls were found for five TRBV segments, including TRBV5-6, TRBV5-1 and TRBV20-1. Direct clustering with F measure revealed strong co-clustering of samples prepared in the same batch, which led to a batch-effect correction. Multiple sclerosis patients had significantly lower normalized Chao1 diversity than controls, a result that suggests substantial peripheral T-cell clonal expansion.

Germline trimming amounts to 7 bases on V and 5 bases on J, with 7 as the count of junction bases outside the gene matches. The CDR3 spans 13 residues, from the cysteine through the phenylalanine. Just CDR3 DNA is preserved here, 39 bases in frame from base 1. CDR1 and CDR2 are drawn from the germline V gene: MDHEN, SYDVKM. This clonotype was seen a handful of times. No cognate antigen has been identified for it. There are no base qualities to consult, and no much larger clone falls within one base. To demonstrate the VDJtools post-analysis software, TCR beta repertoires were profiled from the peripheral blood of about a dozen young patients with multiple sclerosis. The patients with multiple sclerosis were children and adolescents between about 6 and 16 years of age. The library came from PCR. Sequencer: Illumina HiSeq 2500. Unique molecular identifiers were incorporated into TCR beta cDNA libraries to reduce PCR and sequencing biases. Roughly 500,000 cDNA molecules were obtained for every 1 to 10 million input T cells, so each molecule roughly corresponded to one T cell. The patient libraries were prepared and sequenced with the same protocol used for the earlier healthy control dataset. Within a given batch, samples were prepared together, multiplexed and sequenced on the same HiSeq lane. The paper's processing steps were these. Raw barcoded reads were processed with MIGEC, discarding single-read molecular identifier groups before consensus assembly and CDR3 extraction. VDJtools was used for post-analysis of the clonotype tables, with diversity normalized by down-sampling every dataset to the smallest sample size. To correct batch-related cross-sample contamination, repertoire overlap clustering matched CDR3 amino acid sequences but not nucleotide sequences. TCRdb trimmed public reads at Q25 via fastp, called clones via MiXCR and kept in-frame beta chains. Entries are consolidated by CDR3 protein sequence, retaining the most common genes and DNA. Here the V and J calls rest on TCRdb's processing, not on the authors' analysis. This sample is represented by about 820,000 distinct CDR3 sequences; about 50% of them were singletons. About 4.5% of the sample lies in the top ten.

The chain links TRBV28 with TRBJ1-2; TRBD1 aligns with 7 central bases. This receptor was identified in a girl aged 10-17 years with multiple sclerosis. Source material: blood. The sequenced DNA is TGTGCCAGCATTACGGGACAGAGATATGGCTACACCTTC. This sequence encodes CASITGQRYGYTF.